This passage covers 2 T cell receptor beta chains from one sample sequenced in a study of Graves' ophthalmopathy and Graves' hyperthyroidism. RNA served as the template for amplifying TCR beta CDR3 regions. The library came from an HTBI-primed first-round RT-PCR and a second-round multiplex PCR. Using its own MiXCR run on the multiplex PCR reads, TCRdb lists one record per CDR3 protein. Of 500,000 to 600,000 distinct CDR3 sequences listed, 35% to 45% are singletons. Sequenced material: peripheral blood or thyroid tissue (not recorded which). The receptors derive from an adult man with Graves' hyperthyroidism.

The rearrangement joins TRBV29-1 to TRBJ1-2; a possible D gene is TRBD1 (5 bases). Trimming took off 3 bases at V and 11 bases at J, with 10 bases between the two ends. The CDR3 spans 10 residues. The germline CDR1 and CDR2 sequences are SQVTM and ANQGSEA. The CDR3 DNA sequence: TGCAGCGTTGATGGGGGGACTTACACCTTC. Translation: CSVDGGTYTF.

This rearrangement joins TRBV10-3 to TRBJ1-2; D might be TRBD1 (6 bases). The CDR3 spans 15 residues. Germline V gives CDR1 ENHRY, CDR2 SYGVKD. V was shortened by 0 bases and J by 8 bases, with 16 bases between the two germline ends. The CDR3 region is CAISESTGRTGGYTF. The CDR3 nucleotides read TGTGCCATCAGTGAGTCGACAGGCCGTACGGGCGGCTACACCTTC.